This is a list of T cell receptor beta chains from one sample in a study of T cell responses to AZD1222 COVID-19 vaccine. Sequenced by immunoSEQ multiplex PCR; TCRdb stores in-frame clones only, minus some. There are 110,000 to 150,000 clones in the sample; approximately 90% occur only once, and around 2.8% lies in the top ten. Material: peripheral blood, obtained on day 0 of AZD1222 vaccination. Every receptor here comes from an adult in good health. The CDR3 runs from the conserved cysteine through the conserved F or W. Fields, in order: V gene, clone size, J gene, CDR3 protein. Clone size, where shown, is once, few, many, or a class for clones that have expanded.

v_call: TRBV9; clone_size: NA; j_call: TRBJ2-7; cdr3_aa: CASSASGRAYEQYF
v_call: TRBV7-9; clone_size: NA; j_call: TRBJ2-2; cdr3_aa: CASSPQVPGVGELFF
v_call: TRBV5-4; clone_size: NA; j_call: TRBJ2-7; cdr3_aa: CASSLVSAGGDAEQYF
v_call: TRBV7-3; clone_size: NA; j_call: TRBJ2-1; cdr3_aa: CASSLTTDNEQFF
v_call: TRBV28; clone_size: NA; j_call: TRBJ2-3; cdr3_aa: CASNLGGDTDTQYF
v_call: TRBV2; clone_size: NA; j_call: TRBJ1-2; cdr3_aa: CATCRTDDYGYTF
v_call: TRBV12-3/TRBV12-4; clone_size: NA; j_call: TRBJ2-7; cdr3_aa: CASSRLPYDEQYF
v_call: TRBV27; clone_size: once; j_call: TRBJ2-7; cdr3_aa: CASIPSSYEQYF
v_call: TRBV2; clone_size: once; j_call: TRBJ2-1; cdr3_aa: CASSVNPLGYNEQFF
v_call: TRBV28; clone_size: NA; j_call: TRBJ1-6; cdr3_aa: CASSPQGQGYSPLHF
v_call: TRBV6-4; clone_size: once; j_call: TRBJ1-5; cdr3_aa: CASNDRGGLQPQHF
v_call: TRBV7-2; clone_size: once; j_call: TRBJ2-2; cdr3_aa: CASSKQGSTGELFF
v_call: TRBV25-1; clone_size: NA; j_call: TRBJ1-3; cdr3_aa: CASSEGYYSGNTIYF
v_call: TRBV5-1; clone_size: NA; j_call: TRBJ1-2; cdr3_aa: CASSLNMLGYTF
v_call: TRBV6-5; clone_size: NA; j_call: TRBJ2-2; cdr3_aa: CASRSTGELFF
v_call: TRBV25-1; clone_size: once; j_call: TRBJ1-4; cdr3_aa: CASSVGEKLFF
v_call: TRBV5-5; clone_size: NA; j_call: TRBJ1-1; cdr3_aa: CASSLVGVNTEAFF
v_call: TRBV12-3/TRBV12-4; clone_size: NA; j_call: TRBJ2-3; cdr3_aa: CASSLIRTDTQYF
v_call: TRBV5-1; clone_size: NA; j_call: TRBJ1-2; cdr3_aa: CASSSTMDRFSGYTF
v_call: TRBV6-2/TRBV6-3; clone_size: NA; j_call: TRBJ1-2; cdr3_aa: CASSYYLGYTF